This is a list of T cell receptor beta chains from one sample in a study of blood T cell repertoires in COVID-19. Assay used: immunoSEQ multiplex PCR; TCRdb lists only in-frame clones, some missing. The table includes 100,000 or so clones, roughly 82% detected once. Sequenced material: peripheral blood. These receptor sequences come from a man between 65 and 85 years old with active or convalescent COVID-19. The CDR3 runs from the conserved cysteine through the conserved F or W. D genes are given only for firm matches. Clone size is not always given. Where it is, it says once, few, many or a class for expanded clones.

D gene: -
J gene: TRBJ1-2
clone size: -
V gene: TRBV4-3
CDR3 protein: CASSQEDSKGGYTF
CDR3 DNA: TGCGCCAGCAGCCAAGAGGACTCGAAAGGGGGCTACACCTTC

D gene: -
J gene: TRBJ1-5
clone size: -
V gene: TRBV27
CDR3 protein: CASSSGGGSFYSNQPQHF
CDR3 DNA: TGTGCCAGCAGTTCTGGGGGGGGCAGTTTTTATAGCAATCAGCCCCAGCATTTT

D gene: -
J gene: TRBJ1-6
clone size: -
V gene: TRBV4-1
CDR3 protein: CASSQGVGDRPLHF
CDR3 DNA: TGCGCCAGCAGCCAAGGGGTAGGGGATCGACCCCTCCACTTT

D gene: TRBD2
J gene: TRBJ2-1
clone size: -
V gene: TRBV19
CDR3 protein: CASSQAGGPFNEQFF
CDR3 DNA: TGTGCCAGTAGTCAAGCGGGGGGGCCGTTCAATGAGCAGTTCTTC

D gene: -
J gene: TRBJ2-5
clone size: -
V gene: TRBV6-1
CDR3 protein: CASSEGTRPTQYF
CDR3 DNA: TGTGCCAGCAGTGAAGGAACACGTCCGACCCAGTACTTC

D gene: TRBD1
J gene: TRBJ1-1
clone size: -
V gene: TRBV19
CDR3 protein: CASSRDRDAFF
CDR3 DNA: TGTGCCAGTAGTCGGGACAGGGACGCTTTCTTT

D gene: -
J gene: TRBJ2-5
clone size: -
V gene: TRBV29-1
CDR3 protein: CSVASGEETQYF
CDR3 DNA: TGCAGCGTTGCGTCGGGTGAAGAGACCCAGTACTTC

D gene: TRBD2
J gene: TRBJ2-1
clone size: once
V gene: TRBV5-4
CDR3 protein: CASSQSSGGVGEQFF
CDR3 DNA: TGTGCCAGCAGCCAGTCCAGCGGGGGGGTAGGTGAGCAGTTCTTC

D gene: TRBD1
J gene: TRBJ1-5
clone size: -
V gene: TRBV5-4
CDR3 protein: CASSPGTGGSNQPQHF
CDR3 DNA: TGTGCCAGCAGCCCGGGGACAGGGGGAAGCAATCAGCCCCAGCATTTT

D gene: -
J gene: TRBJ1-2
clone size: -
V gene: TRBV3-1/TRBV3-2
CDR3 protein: CASRPAGANYGYTF
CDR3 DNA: TGTGCCAGCAGACCCGCGGGAGCTAACTATGGCTACACCTTC

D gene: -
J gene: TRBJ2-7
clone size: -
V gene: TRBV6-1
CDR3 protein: CASSEDRTNYEQYF
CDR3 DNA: TGTGCCAGCAGTGAAGACAGGACTAACTACGAGCAGTACTTC

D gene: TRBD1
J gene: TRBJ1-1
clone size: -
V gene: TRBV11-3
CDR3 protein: CASSPFDRGNTEAFF
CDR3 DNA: TGTGCCAGCAGCCCATTCGACAGGGGCAATACTGAAGCTTTCTTT

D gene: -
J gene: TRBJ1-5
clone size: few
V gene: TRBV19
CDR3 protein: CASSMSGVSNQPQHF
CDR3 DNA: TGTGCCAGTAGTATGAGCGGGGTTAGCAATCAGCCCCAGCATTTT

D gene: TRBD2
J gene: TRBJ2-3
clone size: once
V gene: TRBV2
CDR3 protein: CASISGGTDTQYF
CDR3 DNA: TGTGCCAGCATCAGCGGGGGGACAGATACGCAGTATTTT

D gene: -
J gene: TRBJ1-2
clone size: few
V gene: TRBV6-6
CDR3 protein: CASSASDRLAGGYTF
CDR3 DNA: TGTGCCAGCAGTGCAAGCGACAGGCTGGCAGGGGGCTACACCTTC

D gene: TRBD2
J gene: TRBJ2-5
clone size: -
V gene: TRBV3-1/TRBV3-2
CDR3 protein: CASSQVSGSGRETQYF
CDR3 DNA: TGTGCCAGCAGCCAAGTTTCGGGGAGCGGGAGAGAGACCCAGTACTTC

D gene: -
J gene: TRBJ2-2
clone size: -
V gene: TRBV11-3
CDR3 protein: CASSMNRVELFF
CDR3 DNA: TGTGCCAGCAGCATGAACAGGGTGGAGCTGTTTTTT

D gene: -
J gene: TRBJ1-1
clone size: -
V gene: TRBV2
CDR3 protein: CASRTAPLTEAFF
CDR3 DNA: TGTGCCAGTCGAACAGCACCCTTAACTGAAGCTTTCTTT

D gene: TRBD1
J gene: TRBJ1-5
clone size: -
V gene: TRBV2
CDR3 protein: CASMYGTGLNQPQHF
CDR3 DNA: TGTGCCAGCATGTACGGGACAGGCCTCAATCAGCCCCAGCATTTT

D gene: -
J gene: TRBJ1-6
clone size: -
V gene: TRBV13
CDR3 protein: CASSRGAYNSPLHF
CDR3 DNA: TGTGCCAGCAGCCGGGGGGCCTATAATTCACCCCTCCACTTT

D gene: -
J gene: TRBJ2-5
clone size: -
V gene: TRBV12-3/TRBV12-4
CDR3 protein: CASMRGPQETQYF
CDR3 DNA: TGTGCCAGCATGCGGGGGCCCCAAGAGACCCAGTACTTC

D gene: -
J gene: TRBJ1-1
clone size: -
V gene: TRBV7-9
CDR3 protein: CASSPQGFNTEAFF
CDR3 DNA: TGTGCCAGCAGCCCACAGGGTTTTAACACTGAAGCTTTCTTT

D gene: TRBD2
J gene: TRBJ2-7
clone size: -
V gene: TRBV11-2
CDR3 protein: CASSGPGLGDEQYF
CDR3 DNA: TGTGCCAGCAGCGGCCCGGGACTAGGGGACGAGCAGTACTTC

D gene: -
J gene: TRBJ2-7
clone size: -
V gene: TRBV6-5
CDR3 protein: CASSYQRNSYEQYF
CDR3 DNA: TGTGCCAGCAGTTATCAGCGGAACTCCTACGAGCAGTACTTC

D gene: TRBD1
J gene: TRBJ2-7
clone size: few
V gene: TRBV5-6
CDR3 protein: CASSRGDRGLEQYF
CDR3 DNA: TGTGCCAGCAGCCGCGGGGACAGGGGGCTCGAGCAGTACTTC

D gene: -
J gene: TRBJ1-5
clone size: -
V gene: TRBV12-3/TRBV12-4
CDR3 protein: CASSSDFNQPQHF
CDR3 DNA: TGTGCCAGCAGTAGCGATTTCAATCAGCCCCAGCATTTT

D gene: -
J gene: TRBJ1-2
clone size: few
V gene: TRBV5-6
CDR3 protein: CASSWAGRYGYTF
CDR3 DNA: TGTGCCAGCAGCTGGGCGGGGAGGTATGGCTACACCTTC

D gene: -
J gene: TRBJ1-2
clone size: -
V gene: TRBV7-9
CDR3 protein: CASSLKRVLFYGYTF
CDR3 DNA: TGTGCCAGCAGCTTGAAGCGGGTCCTATTCTATGGCTACACCTTC

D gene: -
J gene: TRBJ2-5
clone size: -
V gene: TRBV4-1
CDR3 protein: CASSRRQDQETQYF
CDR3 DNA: TGCGCCAGCAGTCGTAGACAGGACCAAGAGACCCAGTACTTC

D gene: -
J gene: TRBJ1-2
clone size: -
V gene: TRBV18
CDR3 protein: CASSASDGLITANYGYTF
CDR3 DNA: TGTGCCAGCTCAGCCAGCGACGGACTGATAACAGCTAACTATGGCTACACCTTC

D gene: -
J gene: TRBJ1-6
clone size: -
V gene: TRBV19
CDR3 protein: CASSISGNDSPLHF
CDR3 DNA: TGTGCCAGTAGTATATCGGGGAACGATTCACCCCTCCACTTT

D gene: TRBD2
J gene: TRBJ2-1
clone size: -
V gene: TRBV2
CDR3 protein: CASSGGGYNEQFF
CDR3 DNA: TGTGCCAGCAGCGGGGGGGGGTACAATGAGCAGTTCTTC

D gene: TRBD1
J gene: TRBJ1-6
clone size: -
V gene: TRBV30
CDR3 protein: CAFPAGTANSPLHF
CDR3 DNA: TGTGCCTTTCCAGCCGGGACAGCAAATTCACCCCTCCACTTT

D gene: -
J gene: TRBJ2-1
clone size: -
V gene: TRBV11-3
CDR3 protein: CASSLYSSNEQFF
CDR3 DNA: TGTGCCAGCAGCTTATACAGTTCCAATGAGCAGTTCTTC

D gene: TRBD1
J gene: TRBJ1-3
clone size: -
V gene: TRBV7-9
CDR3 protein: CASSARGTGAGNTIYF
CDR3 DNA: TGTGCCAGCAGCGCCAGAGGGACAGGCGCTGGAAACACCATATATTTT

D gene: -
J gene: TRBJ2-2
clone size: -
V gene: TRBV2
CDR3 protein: CASSPTVNTGELFF
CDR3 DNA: TGTGCCAGCAGTCCCACAGTGAACACCGGGGAGCTGTTTTTT

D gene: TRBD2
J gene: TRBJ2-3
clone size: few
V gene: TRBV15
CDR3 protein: CATSGTRRSDTQYF
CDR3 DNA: TGTGCCACGAGCGGGACTAGGAGGTCAGATACGCAGTATTTT

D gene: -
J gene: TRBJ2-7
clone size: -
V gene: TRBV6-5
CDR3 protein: CASSLDLGGLYEQYF
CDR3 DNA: TGTGCCAGCAGTTTGGACCTGGGGGGGCTCTACGAGCAGTACTTC

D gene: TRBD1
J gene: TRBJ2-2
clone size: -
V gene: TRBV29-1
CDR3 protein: CSGTGLAGELFF
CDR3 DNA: TGCAGCGGGACAGGGCTGGCCGGGGAGCTGTTTTTT

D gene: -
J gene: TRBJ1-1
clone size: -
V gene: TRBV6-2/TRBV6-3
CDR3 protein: CASSQPDTLNTEAFF
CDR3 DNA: TGTGCCAGCAGTCAGCCTGACACTCTAAACACTGAAGCTTTCTTT

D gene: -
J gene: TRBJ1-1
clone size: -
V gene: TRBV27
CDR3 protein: CASEDTGPMNTEAFF
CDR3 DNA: TGTGCCAGCGAAGATACAGGTCCCATGAACACTGAAGCTTTCTTT

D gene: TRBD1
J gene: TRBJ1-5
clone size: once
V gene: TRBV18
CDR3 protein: CASSFSGQGESQPQHF
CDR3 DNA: TGTGCCAGCTCATTTTCCGGACAGGGCGAAAGTCAGCCCCAGCATTTT